This passage covers 32 T cell receptor beta chains from one sample sequenced in a study of cytomegalovirus exposure and HLA in healthy donors. This PCR relied on a set of 60 Vbeta primers and 13 Jbeta primers. TCRdb's table, derived via immunoSEQ multiplex PCR, lists solely in-frame clones and lacks some. Among 75,000 to 95,000 clones listed, roughly 80% were seen once. Sample: PBMCs. The receptors stem from a human donor in good health.

This clone was seen only once. The rearrangement uses TRBV5-6 and TRBJ2-1; D perhaps matches TRBD2 (6 bases). The CDR3 contains 16 residues. V lost 4 bases and J 4 bases, leaving 18 bases between the germline ends. Germline lookup yields CDR1 SGHDT and CDR2 YYEEEE. The CDR3 sequence is CASSPPGTFTYNEQFF. The DNA of the CDR3 is TGTGCCAGCAGCCCCCCGGGGACTTTTACTTACAATGAGCAGTTCTTC.

J is TRBJ1-2 and V is TRBV9; TRBD1 might be the D (5 bases). Germline V gives CDR1 SGDLS, CDR2 YYNGEE. V was pared by 0 bases and J by 5 bases, with 20 bases between. This CDR3 is built from 17 residues. The DNA of the CDR3 is TGTGCCAGCAGCGTAGGGGGCGCTTCCGTTACTACGTATGGCTACACCTTC. It codes for CASSVGGASVTTYGYTF.

The rearrangement uses TRBV7-2 and TRBJ1-1, with TRBD1 as a possible D gene (6 bases). The CDR3 runs 16 residues. With 2 bases removed from V and 0 bases from J, the gap between germline ends came to 13 bases. Germline-derived CDR1 and CDR2 are SGHTA and FQGNSA. CDR3 region: CASSLWIGGLNTEAFF. The CDR3, as DNA: TGTGCCAGCAGCTTATGGATCGGGGGGCTGAACACTGAAGCTTTCTTT.

The rearrangement uses TRBV7-6 and TRBJ1-4; D possibly corresponds to TRBD1 (6 bases). Trimming pared 5 bases from V and 7 bases from J, leaving 14 bases between. The CDR3 is 14 residues long. Germline V gene sequence: CDR1 SGHVS, CDR2 FNYEAQ. The DNA for the CDR3 is TGTGCCAGCAGCCGAGGGGGGGTTGGTGAAAAACTGTTTTTT. Translating gives CASSRGGVGEKLFF.

The rearrangement uses TRBV5-1 and TRBJ1-4, with a possible D match to TRBD1 (5 bases). Germline CDR1 reads SGHRS; CDR2 reads YFSETQ. Trimming stripped 0 bases from V and 0 bases from J, with 9 bases between. CDR3 length equals 16 residues. DNA of the CDR3: TGCGCCAGCAGCTTGGGGGGGGGAACAACTAATGAAAAACTGTTTTTT. This sequence encodes CASSLGGGTTNEKLFF.

About this clone: This may be a read error: a much more frequent sequence differs by one nucleotide. This chain uses TRBV6-1 with TRBJ2-3; 14 nucleotides match TRBD2. CDR3 length: 15 residues. Germline V gives CDR1 MNHNS, CDR2 SASEGT. Unmatched junction bases numbered 1, after V lost 4 bases and J lost 4 bases. The CDR3 DNA follows: TGTGCCAGCAGTGGACTAGCGGGGGGGCCAGATACGCAGTATTTT. This sequence encodes CASSGLAGGPDTQYF.

The chain is built from TRBV6-5 and TRBJ2-7, with 8 bases aligning to TRBD1. Germline-derived CDR1 and CDR2 are MNHEY and SVGAGI. The CDR3 consists of 15 residues. V lost 5 bases and J lost 1; bases outside the gene matches: 7. In DNA, the CDR3 is TGTGCCAGCAGTATGGACAGGGATGTGTCCTACGAGCAGTACTTC. This translates into CASSMDRDVSYEQYF.

The chain uses TRBV27 and TRBJ2-3; 9 nucleotides agree with TRBD2. Trimming removed 6 bases from V and 2 bases from J; junction bases left unmatched: 9. The CDR3 consists of 16 residues. Germline V gene data show CDR1 as MNHEY and CDR2 as SMNVEV (reference sequence). In DNA form, the CDR3 reads TGTGCCAGCAGACACCTGAGCGGGGGGCCCACAGATACGCAGTATTTT. Translated: CASRHLSGGPTDTQYF.

This clone appeared a single time. The chain carries TRBV6-1 and TRBJ1-2; 7 bases map to TRBD1. Germline V gene lookup returns CDR1 MNHNS and CDR2 SASEGT. V was pared by 7 bases and J by 5 bases, with 10 bases of the junction left unmatched. The CDR3 is made up of 14 amino acids. The chain's CDR3 is CASTSQGLVYGYTF. The CDR3, as DNA: TGTGCCAGCACTTCACAGGGGCTAGTTTATGGCTACACCTTC.

This clone was recorded only once. This rearrangement joins TRBV15 to TRBJ2-7, with D possibly TRBD1 on 7 matching bases. With 3 bases removed from V and 7 bases from J, the gap between germline ends came to 16 bases. This CDR3 is built from 14 residues. Looked up from germline, CDR1 is LNHNV and CDR2 is YYDKDF (reference sequence). CDR3 in amino acids: CATSRGGQLGEQYF. The CDR3 DNA sequence: TGTGCCACCAGCAGGGGGGGACAGCTGGGAGAGCAGTACTTC.

Points on this clone: Other DNA sequences in the sample encode the same CDR3. The genes are TRBV19 and TRBJ1-5; the match to TRBD1 covers 8 bases. Germline CDR1 reads LNHDA; CDR2 reads SQIVND (reference sequence). This CDR3 has 14 amino acids. The J segment lost 4 bases and the V segment lost 3 bases, leaving 2 bases of the junction unmatched. This chain's CDR3 is CASSIRDRNQPQHF. In nucleotides, the CDR3 is TGTGCCAGTAGTATCAGGGACAGGAATCAGCCCCAGCATTTT. Full variable domain (outside the CDR3, taken from reference TRBV19 and TRBJ1-5): DGGITQSPKYLFRKEGQNVTLSCEQNLNHDAMYWYRQDPGQGLRLIYYSQIVNDFQKGDIAEGYSVSREKKESFPLTVTSAQKNPTAFYLCASSIRDRNQPQHFGDGTRLSIL.

The rearrangement uses TRBV7-9 and TRBJ1-2, with D possibly matching TRBD1 (5 bases). Trimming took 5 bases from V and 7 from J, leaving 11 bases between them. Germline V CDR1 and CDR2: SEHNR, FQNEAQ (reference sequence). The CDR3 contains 12 residues. This chain's CDR3 is CASSQGHSGYTF. Written as DNA, the CDR3 is TGTGCCAGCAGCCAGGGCCATAGTGGCTACACCTTC.

This chain joins TRBV18 and TRBJ1-1, with D possibly TRBD1 on 5 matching bases. This CDR3 region has 16 residues. The germline CDR1 and CDR2 sequences are KGHSH and LQKENI. Trimming stripped 3 bases from V and 0 bases from J, with 14 bases between. In DNA, the CDR3 is TGTGCCAGCTCACCTCTAGGGGTTCTTTTGAACACTGAAGCTTTCTTT. It specifies CASSPLGVLLNTEAFF.

The rearrangement joins TRBV18 to TRBJ1-6; the D is unclear. V was cut by 3 bases and J by 7 bases, with 10 bases left in between. This CDR3 spans 14 amino acids. Germline V gene data show CDR1 as KGHSH and CDR2 as LQKENI. The CDR3 reads CASSPTQKNSPLHF. CDR3 nucleotides: TGTGCCAGCTCACCTACCCAGAAGAATTCACCCCTCCACTTT.

The chain joins TRBV7-6 to TRBJ2-7; 8 bases match TRBD1. This CDR3 has 15 amino acids. Germline values: CDR1 SGHVS, CDR2 FNYEAQ. V gave up 1 base and J gave up 1 base; unmatched junction bases: 3. The CDR3 region is CASSLGDRRSYEQYF. The CDR3 bases are TGTGCCAGCAGCTTAGGGGACAGGCGGTCCTACGAGCAGTACTTC.

The CDR3 region has the DNA TGTGCCAGCAGTAATGGGCCCTCCTACGAGCAGTACTTC. Its translation: CASSNGPSYEQYF. The chain links TRBV6-5 to TRBJ2-7; the D is unclear. The germline V gene has CDR1 MNHEY and CDR2 SVGAGI. V was cut by 5 bases and J by 0 bases, with 8 bases left in between. The CDR3 sequence is 13 residues long.

The chain carries TRBV5-1 and TRBJ1-2; D gene ambiguous. The CDR3 loop spans 13 amino acids. Germline V gene sequence: CDR1 SGHRS, CDR2 YFSETQ. V gave up 6 bases and J gave up 4 bases, with 13 bases separating them. CDR3 sequence reads: CASKVPGSYGYTF. The CDR3 nucleotides are TGCGCCAGCAAGGTCCCGGGGTCCTATGGCTACACCTTC. The whole variable domain, remainder taken from reference TRBV5-1 and TRBJ1-2, is KAGVTQTPRYLIKTRGQQVTLSCSPISGHRSVSWYQQTPGQGLQFLFEYFSETQRNKGNFPGRFSGRQFSNSRSEMNVSTLELGDSALYLCASKVPGSYGYTFGSGTRLTVV.

This chain uses TRBV30 with TRBJ1-1, with D possibly being TRBD1 (6 bases). The ends were cut back, 0 bases at V and 1 base at J, with 6 bases in the middle. The CDR3 is 13 residues long. CDR1 is GTSNPN, CDR2 SVGIG, per germline (reference sequence). CDR3 DNA: TGTGCCTGGAGTGTACAGGGGAACACTGAAGCTTTCTTT. Translating it yields CAWSVQGNTEAFF.

The chain recombines TRBV30 with TRBJ2-3; 8 bases line up with TRBD2. The CDR3 contains 15 residues. The V and J ends lost 0 bases and 5 bases, in that order; junction bases with no gene match: 7. Germline lookup yields CDR1 GTSNPN and CDR2 SVGIG (reference sequence). CDR3 sequence reads: CAWSVGGGPGDTQYF. CDR3 nucleotide sequence: TGTGCCTGGAGTGTTGGCGGGGGGCCGGGAGATACGCAGTATTTT.

This clone appeared a few times. The chain uses TRBV2 and TRBJ1-1, with D unclear. Germline CDR1 SNHLY, CDR2 FYNNEI. V lost 10 bases and J lost 0, with 12 bases in between. This CDR3 spans 13 amino acids. CDR3 in DNA: TGTGCCACTAATTACGAGATGAACACTGAAGCTTTCTTT. This encodes CATNYEMNTEAFF.

The chain links TRBV6-5 to TRBJ1-1, with D perhaps matching TRBD1 (6 bases). Germline V gene lookup returns CDR1 MNHEY and CDR2 SVGAGI. CDR3 length equals 14 residues. The germline V and J ends were trimmed by 0 bases and 4 bases, with 9 bases remaining between them. The CDR3 bases are TGTGCCAGCAGTTACTCGGAAGGGGGCACTGAAGCTTTCTTT. This encodes CASSYSEGGTEAFF.

V and J are TRBV7-2 and TRBJ1-2; D perhaps matches TRBD1 (5 bases). CDR1 and CDR2 (germline): SGHTA, FQGNSA. The V gene lost 1 base and the J gene lost 7 bases, with 10 bases spanning the gap. This CDR3 has 13 amino acids. The CDR3 loop reads CASSLDRRGGYTF. In nucleotides, the CDR3 is TGTGCCAGCAGCTTAGACAGGCGGGGTGGCTACACCTTC.

Points on this clone: One end of the junction does not line up with germline, which may come from a read error. The chain recombines TRBV6-4 with TRBJ2-5, with 11 nucleotides matching TRBD2. Germline V CDR1 and CDR2: MRHNA, SNTAGT. The CDR3 length is 15 residues. The CDR3 loop is CASRDSSGGPGDLYF. The CDR3 DNA reads as TGTGCCAGCAGAGACTCTAGCGGGGGGCCCGGCGACCTGTACTTC.

In nucleotides, the CDR3 is TGTGCCAGTAGTATAGATCCCACAGAGAACACTGAAGCTTTCTTT. It yields the protein CASSIDPTENTEAFF. The chain uses TRBV19 and TRBJ1-1; D remains ambiguous. The germline V and J ends were trimmed by 0 bases and 1 base, with 9 bases remaining between them. The CDR3 contains 15 residues. Germline assignment: CDR1 LNHDA and CDR2 SQIVND (reference sequence). Combining the CDR3 with reference TRBV19 and TRBJ1-1 gives the whole variable domain DGGITQSPKYLFRKEGQNVTLSCEQNLNHDAMYWYRQDPGQGLRLIYYSQIVNDFQKGDIAEGYSVSREKKESFPLTVTSAQKNPTAFYLCASSIDPTENTEAFFGQGTRLTVV.

The chain is built from TRBV14 and TRBJ1-2; D possibly corresponds to TRBD1 (5 bases). There are 15 residues in the CDR3. The germline V gene encodes CDR1 SGHDN and CDR2 FVKESK. Trimming took 0 bases from V and 8 from J, leaving 16 bases between them. CDR3 region: CASSQDPSARAGYTF. In DNA, the CDR3 is TGTGCCAGCAGCCAAGATCCCTCCGCCAGGGCGGGCTACACCTTC.

The J gene is TRBJ1-4, the V gene TRBV23-1, with D possibly being TRBD1 (5 bases). TRBV23-1 is an ORF for which the function is uncertain. The CDR3 consists of 16 residues. The V end was cut by 8 bases, the J end by 4 bases, with 20 bases between. The CDR3 here is CASCTHDSACNEKLFF. The DNA of the CDR3 is TGCGCCAGCTGCACGCACGACAGCGCGTGTAATGAAAAACTGTTTTTT.

The chain recombines TRBV19 with TRBJ1-4, with D hard to call. The CDR3 is 12 residues long. V was trimmed by 5 bases and J by 8 bases, leaving 9 bases between them. From germline, CDR1 is LNHDA and CDR2 SQIVND (reference sequence). Here the CDR3 DNA reads TGTGCCAGTAGTGCCACTAGGGAAAAACTGTTTTTT. Its translation: CASSATREKLFF.

This clone came up a few times. V is TRBV7-2 and J is TRBJ1-1; possibly TRBD1 for D (5 bases). The V end lost 5 bases, the J end lost 4 bases, and 14 bases lay between the germline ends. The CDR3 runs to 14 residues. CDR1 is SGHTA, CDR2 FQGNSA, per germline. CDR3 DNA: TGTGCCAGCAGCCCCGGGGGGGTCCTCACTGAAGCTTTCTTT. Translation gives CASSPGGVLTEAFF.

The V and J genes are TRBV7-2 and TRBJ2-2; D perhaps matches TRBD2 (6 bases). Trimming stripped 5 bases from V and 2 bases from J, with 15 bases between. This CDR3 has 16 residues. Germline V lookup: CDR1 SGHTA, CDR2 FQGNSA. CDR3 sequence reads: CASSRTSRTNTGELFF. The CDR3 bases are TGTGCCAGCAGCCGAACTAGCCGGACCAACACCGGGGAGCTGTTTTTT.

This clone was found once. The rearrangement joins TRBV7-8 to TRBJ2-1; D perhaps matches TRBD2 (7 bases). The CDR3 length is 15 residues. Germline loops: CDR1 SGHVS, CDR2 FQNEAQ. Between the trimmed V and J ends, which lost 3 bases and 4 bases, there was a span of 13 bases. The CDR3 is CASSFLRGPYNEQFF. CDR3 DNA sequence: TGTGCCAGCAGCTTCCTGCGGGGGCCGTACAATGAGCAGTTCTTC.

The rearrangement links TRBV5-6 to TRBJ1-2; 10 bases are a match to TRBD1. Germline assignment: CDR1 SGHDT and CDR2 YYEEEE. After removal of 4 bases from V and 7 bases from J, the junction contained 7 bases not matched to a gene. The CDR3 has 14 amino acids. CDR3 loop: CASSLQTGGCGYTF. The DNA for the CDR3 is TGTGCCAGCAGCCTCCAGACAGGGGGCTGTGGCTACACCTTC.

The sample holds a few counts of this clone. Germline and junction disagree at one end, which may indicate a read error. CDR3: CASSTAGTPPPHF. CDR3 DNA: TGTGCCAGCAGTACAGCCGGGACACCTCCCCCCCATTTC. The rearrangement links TRBV7-8 to TRBJ1-2; D possibly corresponds to TRBD1 (6 bases). This CDR3 has 13 residues. The germline gives CDR1 SGHVS, CDR2 FQNEAQ.